These 31 T cell receptor beta chains came from one sample sequenced in a study of glioma-infiltrating T cells. Amplification of TCR alpha and beta CDR3 regions from RNA used iRepertoire nested multiplex PCR. TCRdb used MiXCR to reprocess the multiplex PCR reads, holding one entry per CDR3 protein. The table lists some 120,000 distinct CDR3 sequences, less than 30% of them singletons. Sequenced sample: glioma tissue, nonneoplastic brain tissue, or PBMCs (not recorded which). The receptors originated from a human donor with low-grade glioma or glioblastoma, undergoing nonglioma brain surgery, or in good health (not recorded which).

This clonotype was recorded many times. The rearrangement joins TRBV19 to TRBJ2-1; D possibly uses TRBD1 or TRBD2 (6 bases each). Trimming removed 1 base from V and 5 bases from J, with 12 bases in between. CDR1 and CDR2 from the germline V gene are LNHDA and SQIVND (reference sequence). This CDR3 region has 15 residues. The CDR3 loop reads CASSIAQGRHNEQFF. The CDR3 nucleotides read TGTGCCAGTAGTATAGCCCAGGGGAGGCACAATGAGCAGTTCTTC.

This clonotype appeared a few times. The rearrangement uses TRBV7-7 and TRBJ2-5; TRBD1 agrees at 8 bases. V shed 1 base and J 2 bases; nucleotides not matched to a gene: 3. The CDR3 length is 15 residues. Germline CDR1 and CDR2: SSHAT and FNYEAQ (reference sequence). This CDR3 reads CASSLGTGLQETQYF. For the CDR3, the DNA is TGTGCCAGCAGCTTAGGGACAGGGCTTCAAGAGACCCAGTACTTC.

This clonotype was counted between two and nine times. V usage is TRBV18 and J usage is TRBJ2-7; 7 bases fit TRBD1. With 2 bases clipped from V and 3 bases from J, the junction kept 4 bases outside the gene matches. This CDR3 is built from 14 residues. The germline gives CDR1 KGHSH, CDR2 LQKENI. CDR3 protein: CASSPEGAIYEQYF. In DNA, the CDR3 is TGTGCCAGCTCACCAGAGGGGGCTATCTACGAGCAGTACTTC.

This clonotype was detected ten times or more. The chain links TRBV20-1 to TRBJ2-7; the match to TRBD2 covers 8 bases. The V gene's germline CDR1 is DFQATT and CDR2 SNEGSKA (reference sequence). CDR3 size: 15 residues. V shed 4 bases and J 3 bases; nucleotides not matched to a gene: 11. The CDR3 DNA follows: TGCAGTGCTACAGAATTGGGACTAGGAAACTACGAGCAGTACTTC. This encodes CSATELGLGNYEQYF.

Points on this clonotype: Germline and junction disagree at one end, which may indicate a read error. The DNA for the CDR3 is TGCGCCAGCATCCAACCATGGGACAGGGCTGGGGCCAACGTCCTGACTTTC. Amino acids: CASIQPWDRAGANVLTF. The gene calls are TRBV4-1 and TRBJ2-6; 9 bases fit TRBD1. The CDR3 is 17 amino acids. Germline V gene data show CDR1 as MGHRA and CDR2 as YSYEKL.

Points on this clonotype: This may arise from a read error, as a much more abundant clone is one base away. CDR3 nucleotide sequence: TGTGCCACCAGTCCCGGCCGCCCCAACTACAATGAGCAGTTCTTC. Translated: CATSPGRPNYNEQFF. V is TRBV24-1 and J is TRBJ2-1; no firm D call. CDR3 size: 15 residues. CDR1 and CDR2 (germline): KGHDR, SFDVKD. Trimming removed 6 bases from V and 3 bases from J, with 14 bases in between.

This clonotype occurred a few times. The chain uses TRBV30 and TRBJ1-1; no clear D gene. The CDR3 loop spans 14 amino acids. Germline CDR1 GTSNPN, CDR2 SVGIG (reference sequence). Trimming took off 4 bases at V and 0 bases at J, with 12 bases between the two ends. The CDR3 nucleotides are TGTGCCTGGAATCGTATAGGGCTGAACACTGAAGCTTTCTTT. It codes for CAWNRIGLNTEAFF. The variable domain in full, completed from reference TRBV30 and TRBJ1-1, reads SQTIHQWPATLVQPVGSPLSLECTVEGTSNPNLYWYRQAAGRGLQLLFYSVGIGQISSEVPQNLSASRPQDRQFILSSKKLLLSDSGFYLCAWNRIGLNTEAFFGQGTRLTVV.

With regard to this clonotype: This may stem from a read error, because a much larger clone lies one nucleotide away. The rearrangement uses TRBV24-1 and TRBJ1-5; D gene uncertain. V was cut by 5 bases and J by 4 bases, with 11 bases left in between. The CDR3 is made up of 14 amino acids. The V gene's germline CDR1 is KGHDR and CDR2 SFDVKD. The CDR3 here is CATSAPGKNQPQHF. CDR3 in DNA: TGTGCCACCAGTGCCCCGGGAAAGAATCAGCCCCAGCATTTT.

This clonotype was counted only a few times. The CDR3 spells CASRHSGYNEQFF. The CDR3 DNA reads as TGCGCCAGCAGGCATTCAGGGTACAATGAGCAGTTCTTC. This chain joins TRBV4-3 and TRBJ2-1; D possibly corresponds to TRBD1 (5 bases). Germline-derived CDR1 and CDR2 are LGHNA and YSLEER. V was pared by 6 bases and J by 4 bases, with 10 bases between. This CDR3 has 13 amino acids.

This rearrangement joins TRBV3-1 to TRBJ2-7; D is undetermined. CDR1 is LGHDT, CDR2 YNNKEL, per germline (reference sequence). V lost 4 bases and J 2 bases, leaving 12 bases between the germline ends. The CDR3 consists of 14 residues. This CDR3 is CASSRNSGPYEQYF. The CDR3 DNA reads TGTGCCAGCAGCCGGAACTCTGGGCCCTACGAGCAGTACTTC.

This clonotype was seen ten or more times. V gene TRBV20-1 combines with J gene TRBJ2-3; 7 bases are a match to TRBD2. The CDR3 is 15 amino acids. With 5 bases clipped from V and 0 bases from J, the junction kept 8 bases outside the gene matches. Germline V gene data show CDR1 as DFQATT and CDR2 as SNEGSKA (reference sequence). The CDR3 loop is CSAHLYSGSTDTQYF. DNA for the CDR3: TGCAGTGCTCACCTTTATAGCGGGAGCACAGATACGCAGTATTTT.

This clonotype occurred a few times. A read error is possible here, since a much larger clone lies one base away. This chain uses TRBV28 with TRBJ2-5, with D perhaps TRBD2 (6 bases). Germline assignment: CDR1 MDHEN and CDR2 SYDVKM. The CDR3 has 15 residues. CDR3 region: CASSLLGTAQETRYF. CDR3 DNA sequence: TGTGCCAGCAGTCTCCTGGGGACTGCCCAAGAGACCCGGTACTTC. The variable domain in full, with the rest retrieved from reference TRBV28 and TRBJ2-5, is DVKVTQSSRYLVKRTGEKVFLECVQDMDHENMFWYRQDPGLGLRLIYFSYDVKMKEKGDIPEGYSVSREKKERFSLILESASTNQTSMYLCASSLLGTAQETRYFGPGTRLLVL.

This clonotype was observed at least ten times. This chain links TRBV6-2 or TRBV6-3 with TRBJ2-1; D might be TRBD1 (5 bases). The CDR3 loop spans 14 amino acids. Trimming removed 0 bases at V and 4 bases at J, with 7 bases between. Germline loops: CDR1 MNHEY, CDR2 SVGEGT. In DNA, the CDR3 is TGTGCCAGCAGTTACTCGGCAGGGTACAATGAGCAGTTCTTC. Translated, it gives CASSYSAGYNEQFF.

Concerning this clonotype: The CDR3 carries no conserved terminal phenylalanine or tryptophan, so it likely arises from a read error. The V call is TRBV5-5, the J call TRBJ1-5; D is unresolved. The CDR3 is made up of 12 amino acids. The V and J ends lost 4 bases and 6 bases respectively, with 8 bases between them. From germline, CDR1 is SGHKS and CDR2 YYEKEE (reference sequence). CDR3 amino acids: CASSLRSQPQHL. The DNA for the CDR3 is TGTGCCAGCAGCCTAAGGAGTCAGCCCCAGCATCTT.

The table lists this clonotype with many counts. The rearrangement uses TRBV6-1 and TRBJ2-7; D gene ambiguous. CDR3 length equals 14 residues. Between the trimmed V and J ends, which lost 6 bases and 0 bases, there was a span of 12 bases. Germline assignment: CDR1 MNHNS and CDR2 SASEGT. CDR3 amino acids: CASSPDKSSYEQYF. The DNA of the CDR3 is TGTGCCAGCAGCCCCGACAAGAGCTCCTACGAGCAGTACTTC.

This clonotype was counted many times. V usage is TRBV7-6 and J usage is TRBJ2-7, with 8 nucleotides matching TRBD1. This CDR3 is 16 amino acids long. V was clipped by 1 base and J by 6 bases; unmatched bases: 11. Germline CDR1 SGHVS, CDR2 FNYEAQ. CDR3 DNA: TGTGCCAGCAGCTTAGGGGCAGGACAGGGAATTGGCGAGCAGTACTTC. Translated, it gives CASSLGAGQGIGEQYF.

Details on this clonotype: A much larger clone differs from this one at a single base, so this may be a read error. The chain employs TRBV4-2 and TRBJ1-4; D is unclear. Trimming took off 1 base at V and 5 bases at J, with 17 bases between the two ends. The germline gives CDR1 LGHNA, CDR2 YNFKEQ. The CDR3 is 17 residues long. The CDR3 region is CASSQGEKVMGNEKLFF. The CDR3 DNA is TGTGCCAGCAGCCAAGGTGAAAAGGTTATGGGGAATGAAAAACTGTTTTTT.

The chain is built from TRBV20-1 and TRBJ2-7, with 9 bases matching TRBD2. Germline CDR1 DFQATT, CDR2 SNEGSKA (reference sequence). The V and J ends lost 3 bases and 1 base, in that order; junction bases with no gene match: 4. The CDR3 contains 14 residues. The CDR3 nucleotides are TGCAGTGCTAGGCCTAGCGGGAAGTCCTACGAGCAGTACTTC. Translated, it gives CSARPSGKSYEQYF.

On this clonotype: It may be a read error: a sequence one base away is much more abundant. This sequence joins TRBV7-6 and TRBJ1-2; D call uncertain. CDR1 and CDR2 from the germline V gene are SGHVS and FNYEAQ. This CDR3 region has 13 residues. Trimming stripped 4 bases from V and 4 bases from J, with 10 bases between. The CDR3: CASSSPPRYGYTF. Written as DNA, the CDR3 is TGTGCCAGCAGCTCCCCCCCCCGCTATGGCTACACCTTC.

The sample holds many counts of this clonotype. V gene TRBV6-2 or TRBV6-3 combines with J gene TRBJ2-2; D gene uncertain. Germline assignment: CDR1 MNHEY and CDR2 SVGEGT. The V and J ends lost 4 bases and 7 bases respectively, with 10 bases between them. The CDR3 totals 13 residues. The CDR3 DNA sequence: TGTGCCAGCAGTTTTCAGGCTGTCGGGGAGCTGTTTTTT. This codes for CASSFQAVGELFF.

The chain recombines TRBV19 with TRBJ1-6; tentative D call: TRBD1 (6 bases). Germline loops: CDR1 LNHDA, CDR2 SQIVND (reference sequence). With 6 bases removed from V and 9 bases from J, the gap between germline ends came to 15 bases. This CDR3 region has 14 residues. CDR3 amino acids: CASSPTGPASPLHF. As DNA, the CDR3 is TGTGCCAGTAGCCCCACAGGGCCCGCTTCACCCCTCCACTTT.

At least ten counts were recorded for this clonotype. The J gene is TRBJ2-5, the V gene TRBV5-1; 9 positions match TRBD1. V shed 4 bases and J 2 bases; nucleotides not matched to a gene: 3. The CDR3 has 14 amino acids. Germline lookup yields CDR1 SGHRS and CDR2 YFSETQ. The CDR3 DNA reads TGCGCCAGCAGCAAGACAGGGGGTCAAGAGACCCAGTACTTC. Translated: CASSKTGGQETQYF.

This chain uses TRBV7-8 with TRBJ2-7; no clear D gene. Between the trimmed V and J ends, which lost 5 bases and 7 bases, there was a span of 9 bases. CDR3 length equals 11 residues. Germline V gives CDR1 SGHVS, CDR2 FQNEAQ. In DNA, the CDR3 is TGTGCCAGCAGCCCCTCTCGGGAGCAGTACTTC. Translated: CASSPSREQYF. Looking up the rest from reference TRBV7-8 and TRBJ2-7 gives the full variable domain: GAGVSQSPRYKVAKRGQDVALRCDPISGHVSLFWYQQALGQGPEFLTYFQNEAQLDKSGLPSDRFFAERPEGSVSTLKIQRTQQEDSAVYLCASSPSREQYFGPGTRLTVT.

This clonotype has at least ten counts. This chain links TRBV7-2 with TRBJ1-6; weak D call: TRBD1 (6 bases). The germline V and J ends were trimmed by 5 bases and 6 bases, with 14 bases remaining between them. Looked up from germline, CDR1 is SGHTA and CDR2 is FQGNSA. CDR3 size: 15 residues. This CDR3 reads CASSGTGTGNSPLHF. The CDR3 DNA follows: TGTGCCAGCAGCGGAACAGGGACGGGTAATTCACCCCTCCACTTT.

This rearrangement joins TRBV19 to TRBJ2-2, with D tentatively TRBD1 (6 bases). Germline V gene sequence: CDR1 LNHDA, CDR2 SQIVND (reference sequence). V lost 0 bases and J 0 bases, leaving 14 bases between the germline ends. This CDR3 contains 18 residues. The CDR3 spells CASSIDPLYRANTGELFF. In DNA, the CDR3 is TGTGCCAGTAGTATAGATCCTCTGTACAGGGCGAACACCGGGGAGCTGTTTTTT.

This clonotype was observed a handful of times. The chain employs TRBV19 and TRBJ2-7; TRBD2 is a possible D gene (5 bases). Trimming pared 2 bases from V and 2 bases from J, leaving 10 bases between. CDR1 is LNHDA and CDR2 is SQIVND in the germline V gene (reference sequence). The CDR3 has 14 residues. The CDR3 DNA reads TGTGCCAGTAGTATATCAGCGGATACCTACGAGCAGTACTTC. As protein: CASSISADTYEQYF.

At least ten counts were recorded for this clonotype. This chain connects TRBV6-1 to TRBJ1-3; no reliable D call. The CDR3 totals 15 residues. V was clipped by 6 bases and J by 0 bases, with 12 bases between them. The germline V gene has CDR1 MNHNS and CDR2 SASEGT. CDR3 amino acids: CASSDGGISGNTIYF. The CDR3 coding sequence is TGTGCCAGCAGCGACGGCGGGATCTCTGGAAACACCATATATTTT.

There are many counts of this clonotype. The chain links TRBV12-3 or TRBV12-4 to TRBJ1-4, with 7 bases matching TRBD1. This CDR3 has 14 amino acids. Germline trimming cut 3 bases from V and 6 bases from J; bases unmatched to any gene: 4. CDR3 region: CASSFSGGDEKLFF. DNA for the CDR3: TGTGCCAGCAGTTTTTCAGGGGGGGATGAAAAACTGTTTTTT.

This clonotype has at least ten counts. The chain links TRBV7-2 to TRBJ1-1; D is possibly TRBD1 (6 bases). The CDR3 has 15 amino acids. The germline gives CDR1 SGHTA, CDR2 FQGNSA. Trimming took 4 bases from V and 5 from J, leaving 17 bases between them. The CDR3 nucleotides read TGTGCCAGCAGCTCTGGGGGGGGGGCCGAGACTGAAGCTTTCTTT. As protein: CASSSGGGAETEAFF.

The V and J genes are TRBV12-3 or TRBV12-4 and TRBJ2-5; D may match TRBD1 or TRBD2 (5 bases each). This CDR3 spans 13 amino acids. V lost 1 base and J 5 bases, leaving 8 bases between the germline ends. The CDR3 DNA sequence: TGTGCCAGCAGTTTAGGGGACGGCGAGACCCAGTACTTC. Residues: CASSLGDGETQYF.

This clonotype was counted a few times. This may arise from a read error, as a much more abundant clone is one base away. The DNA is omitted, as the CDR3 cannot be located on it reliably, and the CDR3 follows TCRdb's listing. The V gene is TRBV7-2, the J gene TRBJ1-2. Counting both end residues, the CDR3 totals 13 amino acids. Germline V lookup: CDR1 SGHTA, CDR2 FQGNSA. The CDR3 sequence is CAIVSGPNYGCTF.